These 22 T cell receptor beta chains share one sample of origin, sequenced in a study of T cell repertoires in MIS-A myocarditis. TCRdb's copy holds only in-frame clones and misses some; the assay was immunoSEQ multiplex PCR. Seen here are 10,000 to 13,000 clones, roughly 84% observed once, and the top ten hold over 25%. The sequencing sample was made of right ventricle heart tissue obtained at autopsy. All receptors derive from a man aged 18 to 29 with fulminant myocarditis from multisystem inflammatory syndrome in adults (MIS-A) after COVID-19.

The chain's CDR3 is CASSPGTGNQPQHF. In DNA, the CDR3 is TGTGCCAGCAGCCCCGGGACAGGTAATCAGCCCCAGCATTTT. V is TRBV6-2 or TRBV6-3 and J is TRBJ1-5; 8 bases map to TRBD1. V lost 6 bases to trimming and J lost 4 bases; unmatched junction nucleotides: 5. This CDR3 comprises 14 residues. Per the germline V gene, CDR1 is MNHEY and CDR2 is SVGEGT.

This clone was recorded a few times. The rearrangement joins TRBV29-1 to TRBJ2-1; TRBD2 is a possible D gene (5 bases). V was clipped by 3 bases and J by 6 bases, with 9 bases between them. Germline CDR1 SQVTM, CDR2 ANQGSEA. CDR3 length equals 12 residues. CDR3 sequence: CSVDGLINEQFF. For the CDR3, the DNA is TGCAGCGTTGACGGACTGATCAATGAGCAGTTCTTC.

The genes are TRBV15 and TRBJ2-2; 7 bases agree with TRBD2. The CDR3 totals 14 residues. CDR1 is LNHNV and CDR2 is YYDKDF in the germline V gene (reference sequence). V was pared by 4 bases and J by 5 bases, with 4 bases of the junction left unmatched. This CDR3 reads CATSKVSGTGELFF. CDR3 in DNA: TGTGCCACCAGCAAAGTTAGCGGGACCGGGGAGCTGTTTTTT.

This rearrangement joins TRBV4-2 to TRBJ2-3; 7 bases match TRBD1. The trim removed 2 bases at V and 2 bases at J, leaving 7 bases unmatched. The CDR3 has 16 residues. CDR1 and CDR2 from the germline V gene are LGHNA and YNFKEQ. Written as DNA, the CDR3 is TGTGCCAGCAGCCAAAAAGGGGGCGGACCCACAGATACGCAGTATTTT. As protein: CASSQKGGGPTDTQYF.

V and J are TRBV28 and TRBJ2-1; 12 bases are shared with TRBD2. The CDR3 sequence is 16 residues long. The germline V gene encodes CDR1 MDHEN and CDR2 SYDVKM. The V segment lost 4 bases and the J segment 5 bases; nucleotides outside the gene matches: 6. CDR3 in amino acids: CASSSSSGREDNEQFF. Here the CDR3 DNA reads TGTGCCAGCAGTTCCTCTAGCGGGAGGGAGGACAATGAGCAGTTCTTC.

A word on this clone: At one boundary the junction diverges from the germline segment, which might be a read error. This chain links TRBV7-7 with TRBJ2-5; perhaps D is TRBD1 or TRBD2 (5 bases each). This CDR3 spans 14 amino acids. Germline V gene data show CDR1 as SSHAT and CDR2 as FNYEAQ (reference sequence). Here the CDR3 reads CASSFGAVQETQYF. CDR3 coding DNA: TGTGCTAGCAGCTTCGGGGCAGTCCAAGAGACCCAGTACTTC.

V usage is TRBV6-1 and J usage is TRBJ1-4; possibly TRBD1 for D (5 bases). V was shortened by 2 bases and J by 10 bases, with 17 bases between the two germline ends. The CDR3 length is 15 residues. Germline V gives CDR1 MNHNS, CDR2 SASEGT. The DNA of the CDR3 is TGTGCCAGCAGTGAATTCTCATATTCGGGGGGAAAACTGTTTTTT. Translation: CASSEFSYSGGKLFF.

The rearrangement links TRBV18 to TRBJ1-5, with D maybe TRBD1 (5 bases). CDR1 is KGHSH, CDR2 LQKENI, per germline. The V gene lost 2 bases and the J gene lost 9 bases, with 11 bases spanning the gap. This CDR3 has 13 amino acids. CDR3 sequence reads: CASSPGARRPQHF. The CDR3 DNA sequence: TGTGCCAGCTCACCAGGGGCGAGACGGCCCCAGCATTTT.

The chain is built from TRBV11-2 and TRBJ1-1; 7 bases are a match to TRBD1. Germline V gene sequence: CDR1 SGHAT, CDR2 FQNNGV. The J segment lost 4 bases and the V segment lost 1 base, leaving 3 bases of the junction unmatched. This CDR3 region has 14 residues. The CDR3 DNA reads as TGTGCCAGCAGCTTAGGACAGGGATTCACTGAAGCTTTCTTT. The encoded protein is CASSLGQGFTEAFF.

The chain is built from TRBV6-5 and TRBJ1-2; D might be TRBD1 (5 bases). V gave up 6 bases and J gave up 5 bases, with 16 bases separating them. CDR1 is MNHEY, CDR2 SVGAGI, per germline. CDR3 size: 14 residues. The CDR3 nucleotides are TGTGCCAGCAGGCGGGACGAAGGGTTTTATGGCTACACCTTC. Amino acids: CASRRDEGFYGYTF.

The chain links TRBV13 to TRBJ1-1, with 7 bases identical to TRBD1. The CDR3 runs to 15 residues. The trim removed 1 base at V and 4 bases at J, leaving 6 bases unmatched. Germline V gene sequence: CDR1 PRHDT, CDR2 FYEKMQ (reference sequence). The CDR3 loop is CASSLEWAGGTEAFF. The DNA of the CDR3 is TGTGCCAGCAGCTTAGAATGGGCAGGGGGCACTGAAGCTTTCTTT.

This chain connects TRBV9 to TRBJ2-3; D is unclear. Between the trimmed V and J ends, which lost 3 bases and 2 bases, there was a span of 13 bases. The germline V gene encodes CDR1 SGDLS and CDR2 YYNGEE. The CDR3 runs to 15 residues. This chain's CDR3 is CASSASPRATDTQYF. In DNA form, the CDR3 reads TGTGCCAGCAGCGCAAGTCCCCGAGCCACAGATACGCAGTATTTT.

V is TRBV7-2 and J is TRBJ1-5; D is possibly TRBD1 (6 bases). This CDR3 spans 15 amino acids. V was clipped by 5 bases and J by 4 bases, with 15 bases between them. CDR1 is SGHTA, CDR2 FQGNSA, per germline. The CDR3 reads CASSPGGQRNQPQHF. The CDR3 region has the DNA TGTGCCAGCAGCCCGGGGGGGCAGCGTAATCAGCCCCAGCATTTT.

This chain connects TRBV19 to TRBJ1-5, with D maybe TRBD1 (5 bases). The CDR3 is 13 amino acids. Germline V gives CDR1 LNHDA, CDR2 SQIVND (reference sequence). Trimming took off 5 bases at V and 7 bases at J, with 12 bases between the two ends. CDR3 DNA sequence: TGTGCCAGTAGTTCGAGGGGCTGGCAGCCCCAGCATTTT. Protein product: CASSSRGWQPQHF.

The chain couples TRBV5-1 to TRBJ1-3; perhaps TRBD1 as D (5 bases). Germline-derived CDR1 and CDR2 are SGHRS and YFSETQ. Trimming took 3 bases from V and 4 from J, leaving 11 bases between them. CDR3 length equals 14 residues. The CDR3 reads CASSWAGDGNTIYF. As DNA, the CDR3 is TGCGCCAGCAGCTGGGCCGGGGACGGAAACACCATATATTTT.

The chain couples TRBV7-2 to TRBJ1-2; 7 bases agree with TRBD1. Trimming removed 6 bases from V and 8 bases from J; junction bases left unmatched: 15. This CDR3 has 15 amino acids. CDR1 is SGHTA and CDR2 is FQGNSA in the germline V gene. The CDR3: CASSITPRTGEGYTF. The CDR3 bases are TGTGCCAGCAGTATAACCCCCCGAACAGGGGAAGGCTACACCTTC. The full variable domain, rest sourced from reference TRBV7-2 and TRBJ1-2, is GAGVSQSPSNKVTEKGKDVELRCDPISGHTALYWYRQSLGQGLEFLIYFQGNSAPDKSGLPSDRFSAERTGGSVSTLTIQRTQQEDSAVYLCASSITPRTGEGYTFGSGTRLTVV.

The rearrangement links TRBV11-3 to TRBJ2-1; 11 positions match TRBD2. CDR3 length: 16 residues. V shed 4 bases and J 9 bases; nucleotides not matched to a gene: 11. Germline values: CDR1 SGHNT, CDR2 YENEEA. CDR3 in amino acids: CASSSYTSGSTAEQFF. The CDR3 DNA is TGTGCCAGCAGCTCATATACTAGCGGGAGTACGGCTGAGCAGTTCTTC.

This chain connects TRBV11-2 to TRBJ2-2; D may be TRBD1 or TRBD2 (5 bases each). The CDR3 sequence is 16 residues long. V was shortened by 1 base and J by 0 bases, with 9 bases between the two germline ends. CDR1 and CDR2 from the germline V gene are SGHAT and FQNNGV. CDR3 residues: CASSLAMGANTGELFF. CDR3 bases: TGTGCCAGCAGCTTAGCGATGGGGGCGAACACCGGGGAGCTGTTTTTT.

The CDR3, as DNA: TGTGCCAGCAGCTTAAAGCTCGGCCCCAAGGGGGATACGCAGTATTTT. Translating it yields CASSLKLGPKGDTQYF. V and J are TRBV7-9 and TRBJ2-3; possible D gene TRBD1, 5 bases. This CDR3 spans 16 amino acids. The V gene lost 2 bases and the J gene lost 6 bases, with 18 bases spanning the gap. Germline values: CDR1 SEHNR, CDR2 FQNEAQ (reference sequence).

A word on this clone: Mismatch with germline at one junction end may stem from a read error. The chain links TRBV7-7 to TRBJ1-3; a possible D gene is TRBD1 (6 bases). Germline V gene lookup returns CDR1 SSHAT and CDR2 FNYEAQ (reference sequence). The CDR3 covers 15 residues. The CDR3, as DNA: TGTGCTAGCAGCCCGAGTACAGGGCCAGGAAACACCATATATTTT. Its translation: CASSPSTGPGNTIYF.

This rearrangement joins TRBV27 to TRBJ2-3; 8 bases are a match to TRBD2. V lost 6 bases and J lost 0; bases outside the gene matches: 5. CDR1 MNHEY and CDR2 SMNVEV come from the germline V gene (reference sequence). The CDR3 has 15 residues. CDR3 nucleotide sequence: TGTGCCAGCAGCCGAACTAGCGGTAGCACAGATACGCAGTATTTT. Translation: CASSRTSGSTDTQYF.

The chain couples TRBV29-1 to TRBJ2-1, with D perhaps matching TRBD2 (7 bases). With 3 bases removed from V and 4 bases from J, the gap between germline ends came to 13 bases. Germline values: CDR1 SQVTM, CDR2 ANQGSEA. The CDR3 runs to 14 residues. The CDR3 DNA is TGCAGCGTTGATGGGGGGGGCCCTTACAATGAGCAGTTCTTC. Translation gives CSVDGGGPYNEQFF.